The entry below describes one T cell receptor beta chain. At one of its ends the junction is not consistent with the germline gene, which may arise from a read error. CDR1 and CDR2 from the germline V gene are SGHTA and FQGTGA. The CDR3 consists of 14 residues. The data belong to a study of blood T cell repertoires in COVID-19. Whole-study context: COVID-19 samples collected from the United States, Italy and Spain covered acute and convalescent phases. PBMCs, B-cell-depleted T cells, or T cells provided the cDNA or gDNA that made up the material.

Donors in Cohort 3 counted as recovered after two negative PCRs, clearance, or symptom resolution. Authors' processing steps: Amplified reference gene primers provided the basis for estimating nucleated cell counts. Clones were read by immunoSEQ multiplex PCR, and TCRdb kept only the in-frame ones, dropping some. V and J calls and clone size follow that table, whereas D and trimming were derived from the DNA. This repertoire shows 310,000 or so clones, about 91% found once; its top ten account for more than 8.5%. V and J are TRBV7-3 and TRBJ1-1; 7 nucleotides align to TRBD1. Sequences were obtained from PBMCs or T cells enriched from blood (not recorded which). The sequence came from a woman between 18 and 29 years old who had recovered from COVID-19. The CDR3 DNA reads as TGTGCCAGCAGCCTAACAGGGGTGGCCACTGAAGCTTTCTTT. As protein: CASSLTGVATEAFF.